This passage covers 12 T cell receptor beta chains from one sample sequenced in a study of T-cell reconstitution after alpha-beta-depleted transplantation in children. Preparation of the TCRbeta library was carried out with unique molecular identifiers. TCRdb re-called the PCR reads with MiXCR, one entry per CDR3 protein. The data contain some 200,000 distinct CDR3 sequences, over 9.5% of them singletons. Sequenced here: PBMCs from the stem cell graft donor, sampled from the stem cell graft. These receptors were collected from a human donor who donated a stem cell graft to a child with SCID.

This clonotype was counted ten times or more. The rearrangement links TRBV7-9 to TRBJ1-1, with 8 bases lining up with TRBD1. V trimming: 3 bases; J trimming: 1 base; junction bases outside the gene matches: 7. Germline V gene data show CDR1 as SEHNR and CDR2 as FQNEAQ (reference sequence). This CDR3 is built from 16 residues. The CDR3 DNA is TGTGCCAGCAGCTTGAACTCCGGGACAGGGAACACTGAAGCTTTCTTT. It codes for CASSLNSGTGNTEAFF.

The chain uses TRBV7-9 and TRBJ2-1, with 7 positions matching TRBD1. CDR3 size: 17 residues. J gave up 7 bases and V 5 bases, and 17 bases lay outside the gene matches. Germline V gene sequence: CDR1 SEHNR, CDR2 FQNEAQ (reference sequence). The CDR3 loop reads CASSPADRPQGKNEQFF. CDR3 nucleotides: TGTGCCAGCAGCCCCGCGGACAGGCCCCAGGGGAAGAATGAGCAGTTCTTC.

This clonotype appeared a few times. The genes are TRBV6-1 and TRBJ1-1; D not resolved. Germline V lookup: CDR1 MNHNS, CDR2 SASEGT. The CDR3 consists of 14 residues. V was shortened by 9 bases and J by 0 bases, with 14 bases between the two germline ends. This chain's CDR3 is CASAHPGVNTEAFF. The CDR3 DNA follows: TGTGCCAGTGCCCATCCCGGGGTGAACACTGAAGCTTTCTTT.

At least ten counts were recorded for this clonotype. This chain links TRBV9 with TRBJ1-5; TRBD1 agrees at 7 bases. V lost 4 bases, J lost 6 bases, and 10 bases stayed unmatched. Germline V gene data show CDR1 as SGDLS and CDR2 as YYNGEE. The CDR3 is 15 residues long. The CDR3 DNA follows: TGTGCCAGCAGCAGGACAGGCCTAGTGGGTCAGCCCCAGCATTTT. Protein sequence: CASSRTGLVGQPQHF.

This clonotype was recorded at least ten times. J is TRBJ1-1 and V is TRBV18; TRBD1 matches at 7 bases. Trimming removed 3 bases from V and 4 bases from J; junction bases left unmatched: 8. Germline V gene sequence: CDR1 KGHSH, CDR2 LQKENI. The CDR3 is 15 amino acids. The CDR3, as DNA: TGTGCCAGCTCACCCGGGACAGTCGGTAGCACTGAAGCTTTCTTT. It translates to CASSPGTVGSTEAFF.

Many counts were recorded for this clonotype. The chain combines TRBV20-1 with TRBJ2-3; TRBD2 agrees at 7 bases. The germline CDR1 and CDR2 sequences are DFQATT and SNEGSKA (reference sequence). V dropped 0 bases and J dropped 0; count of bases not matched to a gene: 9. The CDR3 is 17 amino acids. Written as DNA, the CDR3 is TGCAGTGCTAGAGATTTGGCTCTAGCGGTGAGCACAGATACGCAGTATTTT. Translation gives CSARDLALAVSTDTQYF.

This clonotype was counted a few times. The J gene is TRBJ2-3, the V gene TRBV6-5, with D perhaps given as TRBD1 or TRBD2 (5 bases each). Trimming shortened V by 0 bases and J by 0 bases, and 7 bases separated the two germline ends. The CDR3 spans 15 residues. Germline CDR1 reads MNHEY; CDR2 reads SVGAGI. The CDR3 sequence is CASSYSRGSTDTQYF. The DNA for the CDR3 is TGTGCCAGCAGTTACTCGAGGGGTAGCACAGATACGCAGTATTTT.

This clonotype was seen many times. The junction shows a germline mismatch at one end, possibly a read error. The chain combines TRBV11-1 with TRBJ1-1; 8 nucleotides agree with TRBD1. Looked up from germline, CDR1 is SGHAT and CDR2 is FQDESV (reference sequence). CDR3 length: 11 residues. The CDR3 DNA reads as TGTGCCAGCAGTAAAGCAGGGGGCATGCTCTTT. Amino acid sequence: CASSKAGGMLF.

This clonotype was observed many times. The chain links TRBV12-3 or TRBV12-4 to TRBJ1-6; D possibly corresponds to TRBD1 (6 bases). V gave up 5 bases and J gave up 9 bases, with 14 bases separating them. The CDR3 runs to 14 residues. Written as DNA, the CDR3 is TGTGCCAGCAGTAACCGACAGGAGGGTTCACCCCTCCACTTT. It is translated as CASSNRQEGSPLHF.

This clonotype appeared many times. The chain is built from TRBV9 and TRBJ2-5, with TRBD1 matching over 7 bases. Germline V CDR1 and CDR2: SGDLS, YYNGEE. V lost 2 bases to trimming and J lost 5 bases; unmatched junction nucleotides: 6. This CDR3 is 14 amino acids long. For the CDR3, the DNA is TGTGCCAGCAGCGTGACAGGGACGTTGGAGACCCAGTACTTC. Its protein is CASSVTGTLETQYF.

This clonotype occurred a few times. The rearrangement joins TRBV5-1 to TRBJ2-1; 11 positions agree with TRBD2. Germline CDR1 and CDR2: SGHRS and YFSETQ. CDR3 length: 16 amino acids. V shed 6 bases and J 0 bases; nucleotides not matched to a gene: 5. The chain's CDR3 is CASTVAGGSSYNEQFF. The CDR3 bases are TGCGCCAGCACCGTAGCGGGGGGGAGCTCCTACAATGAGCAGTTCTTC.

The count of this clonotype is one. A much bigger clone sits one base away, suggesting this may be a read error. The chain has TRBV5-1 and TRBJ2-3, with a weak D call TRBD2 (5 bases). The germline V gene encodes CDR1 SGHRS and CDR2 YFSETQ. CDR3 length: 15 amino acids. The CDR3 sequence: CASSLAGVLGDTPYF. The CDR3 nucleotides read TGCGCCAGCAGCTTGGCCGGGGTTCTCGGGGATACGCCGTATTTT.